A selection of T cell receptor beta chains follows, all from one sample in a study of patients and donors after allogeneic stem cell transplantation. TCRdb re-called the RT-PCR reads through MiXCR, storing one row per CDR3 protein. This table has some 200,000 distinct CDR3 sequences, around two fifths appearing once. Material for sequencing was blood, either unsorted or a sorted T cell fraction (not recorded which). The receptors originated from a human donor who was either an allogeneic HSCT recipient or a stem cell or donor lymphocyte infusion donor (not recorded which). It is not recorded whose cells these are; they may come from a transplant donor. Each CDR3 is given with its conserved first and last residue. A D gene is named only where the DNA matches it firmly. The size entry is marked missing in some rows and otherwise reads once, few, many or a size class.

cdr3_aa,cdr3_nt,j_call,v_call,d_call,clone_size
CASSHRGSGRGNEQFF,TGTGCCAGCAGCCACCGAGGGAGCGGGAGAGGAAATGAGCAGTTCTTC,TRBJ2-1,TRBV5-6,TRBD2,NA
CASSLAGVAGSSYEQYF,TGTGCCAGCAGCTTGGCCGGGGTAGCGGGGAGCTCCTACGAGCAGTACTTC,TRBJ2-7,TRBV5-4,TRBD2,NA
CSHTVGYTEAFF,TGCAGCCATACGGTCGGGTACACTGAAGCTTTCTTT,TRBJ1-1,TRBV29-1,NA,few
CASSQDGSSSYEQYF,TGCGCCAGCAGCCAAGATGGGAGTAGCTCCTACGAGCAGTACTTC,TRBJ2-7,TRBV4-3,NA,NA
CASSYPRQGHYEQYF,TGTGCCAGCAGTTACCCGAGACAGGGCCACTACGAGCAGTACTTC,TRBJ2-7,TRBV6-6,TRBD1,NA
CASSLDREGNEKLFF,TGTGCCAGCAGCTTAGACCGGGAAGGGAATGAAAAACTGTTTTTT,TRBJ1-4,TRBV7-9,NA,NA
CASSLVQSSYNEQFF,TGTGCCAGCAGTTTAGTTCAGAGCTCCTACAATGAGCAGTTCTTC,TRBJ2-1,TRBV27,NA,once
CATSRGNTGELFF,TGTGCCACCAGCCGGGGGAACACCGGGGAGCTGTTTTTT,TRBJ2-2,TRBV15,NA,NA
CSATISGYSTDTQYF,TGCAGTGCTACCATTAGCGGATATAGCACAGATACGCAGTATTTT,TRBJ2-3,TRBV20-1,NA,NA
CASSLGLTMNTEAFF,TGTGCCAGCAGCTTAGGGCTAACGATGAACACTGAAGCTTTCTTT,TRBJ1-1,TRBV7-9,NA,few
CASTASGYAGNTIYF,TGTGCCAGCACCGCGTCGGGATATGCTGGAAACACCATATATTTT,TRBJ1-3,TRBV7-2,NA,few
CASSSGGPLPGNTIYF,TGTGCCAGCAGCTCGGGGGGGCCGCTTCCTGGAAACACCATATATTTT,TRBJ1-3,TRBV11-2,NA,NA
CASTTEGGVHLNSTDTQYF,TGTGCCAGCACCACAGAAGGCGGGGTGCACCTGAATAGCACAGATACGCAGTATTTT,TRBJ2-3,TRBV12-3/TRBV12-4,NA,few
CASSLGRGPGNEQFF,TGCGCCAGCAGCTTGGGCAGGGGGCCGGGTAATGAGCAGTTCTTC,TRBJ2-1,TRBV5-1,TRBD1,NA
CASSYNGQETQYF,TGCGCCAGCAGCTATAACGGCCAAGAGACCCAGTACTTC,TRBJ2-5,TRBV5-1,NA,NA
CASSDAWGSFRDQPQHF,TGTGCCAGCAGCGACGCTTGGGGGAGTTTTCGAGACCAGCCCCAGCATTTT,TRBJ1-5,TRBV12-3/TRBV12-4,NA,few
CASSVPGTGELFF,TGTGCCAGCAGCGTCCCTGGAACCGGGGAGCTGTTTTTT,TRBJ2-2,TRBV9,NA,NA
CASSLLTGVGGETQYF,TGTGCCAGCAGTCTTCTGACAGGGGTCGGGGGAGAGACCCAGTACTTC,TRBJ2-5,TRBV6-2/TRBV6-3,TRBD1,few
CASSLSGMAGELFF,TGTGCCAGCAGTTTAAGCGGGATGGCCGGGGAGCTGTTTTTT,TRBJ2-2,TRBV27,TRBD2,NA
CASSLVTAGNTIYF,TGCGCCAGCAGCTTGGTTACAGCTGGAAACACCATATATTTT,TRBJ1-3,TRBV5-1,NA,few
CASSLVTGSLAKNIQYF,TGTGCCAGCAGCTTAGTTACAGGGAGTCTGGCCAAAAACATTCAGTACTTC,TRBJ2-4,TRBV7-9,NA,few
CASNKREGRDEQFF,TGCGCCAGCAACAAGCGGGAGGGCAGGGATGAGCAGTTCTTC,TRBJ2-1,TRBV5-1,TRBD2,few
CASSVGTSYEQYF,TGTGCCAGCAGCGTAGGCACGTCCTACGAGCAGTACTTC,TRBJ2-7,TRBV9,NA,NA
CASSLEGRGRVSTEAFF,TGTGCCAGCAGTTTAGAGGGCAGGGGGCGGGTCAGCACTGAAGCTTTCTTT,TRBJ1-1,TRBV12-3/TRBV12-4,TRBD1,NA
CAISESIGRTNTEAFF,TGTGCCATCAGTGAGTCGATTGGTAGGACGAACACTGAAGCTTTCTTT,TRBJ1-1,TRBV10-3,NA,few
CASSYYARGQRAIYGYTF,TGTGCCAGCAGTTACTATGCCCGCGGACAGCGGGCTATCTATGGCTACACCTTC,TRBJ1-2,TRBV6-8,NA,NA
CASSRPTGLTDTQYF,TGTGCCAGCAGCCGCCCCACGGGGCTCACAGATACGCAGTATTTT,TRBJ2-3,TRBV3-1,NA,NA
CASSKDRGLTEAFF,TGTGCCAGCAGCAAGGACAGGGGGCTGACTGAAGCTTTCTTT,TRBJ1-1,TRBV9,TRBD1,NA
CASSEGVRDRAPFF,TGTGCCAGCAGTGAAGGGGTTAGGGACAGGGCGCCGTTCTTC,TRBJ2-1,TRBV2,TRBD1,NA
CASEQGGANEKLFF,TGTGCCAGCGAACAGGGTGGCGCTAATGAAAAACTGTTTTTT,TRBJ1-4,TRBV12-3/TRBV12-4,NA,many
CASKDGGTEAFF,TGTGCCAGCAAAGATGGGGGCACTGAAGCTTTCTTT,TRBJ1-1,TRBV14,NA,few
CASSLGPILTQHF,TGTGCCAGCAGTCTGGGGCCTATTCTGACCCAGCATTTT,TRBJ1-5,TRBV6-2/TRBV6-3,NA,NA